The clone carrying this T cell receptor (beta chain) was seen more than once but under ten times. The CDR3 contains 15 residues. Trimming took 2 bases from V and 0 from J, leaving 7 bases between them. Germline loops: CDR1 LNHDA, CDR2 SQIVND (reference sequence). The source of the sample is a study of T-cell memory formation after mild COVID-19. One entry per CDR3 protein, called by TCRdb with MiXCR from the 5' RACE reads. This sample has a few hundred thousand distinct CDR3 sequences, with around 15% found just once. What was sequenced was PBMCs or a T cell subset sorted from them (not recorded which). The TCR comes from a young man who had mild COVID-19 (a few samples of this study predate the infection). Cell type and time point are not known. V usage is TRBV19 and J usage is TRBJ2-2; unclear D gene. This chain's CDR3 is CASSISAANTGELFF. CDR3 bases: TGTGCCAGTAGTATAAGCGCCGCGAACACCGGGGAGCTGTTTTTT.